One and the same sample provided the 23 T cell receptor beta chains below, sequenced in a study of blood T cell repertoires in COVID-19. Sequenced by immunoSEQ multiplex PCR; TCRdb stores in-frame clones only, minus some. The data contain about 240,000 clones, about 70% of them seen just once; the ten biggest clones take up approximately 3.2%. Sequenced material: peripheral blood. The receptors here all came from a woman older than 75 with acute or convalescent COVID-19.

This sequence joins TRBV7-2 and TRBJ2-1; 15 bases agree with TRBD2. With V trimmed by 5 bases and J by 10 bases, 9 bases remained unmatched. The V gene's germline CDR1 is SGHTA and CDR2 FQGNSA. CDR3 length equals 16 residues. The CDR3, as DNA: TGTGCCAGCAGCAAAAGGACTAGCGGGAGGGTTTTCGAGCAGTTCTTC. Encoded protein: CASSKRTSGRVFEQFF.

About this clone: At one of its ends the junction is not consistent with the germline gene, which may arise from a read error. CDR3 loop: CASSPLAGGPYEQFF. In DNA form, the CDR3 reads TGTGCCAGCTCCCCACTAGCGGGGGGGCCCTATGAGCAGTTCTTC. V and J are TRBV18 and TRBJ2-1; 13 bases match TRBD2. This CDR3 has 15 residues. From germline, CDR1 is KGHSH and CDR2 LQKENI.

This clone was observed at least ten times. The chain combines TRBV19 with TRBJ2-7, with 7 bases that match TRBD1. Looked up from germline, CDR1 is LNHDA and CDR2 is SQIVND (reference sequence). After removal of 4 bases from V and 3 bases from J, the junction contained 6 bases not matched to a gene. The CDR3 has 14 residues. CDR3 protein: CASSKDRLGYEQYF. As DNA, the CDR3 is TGTGCCAGTAGTAAGGACAGGTTGGGCTACGAGCAGTACTTC.

As DNA, the CDR3 is TGTGCCAGCAGCTTAAGACAGGGGGCAAATTCACCCCTCCACTTT. Translated, it gives CASSLRQGANSPLHF. J is TRBJ1-6 and V is TRBV7-2; 10 nucleotides align to TRBD1. In germline, CDR1 is SGHTA, CDR2 FQGNSA. The CDR3 consists of 15 residues. The V gene end was trimmed by 2 bases and the J gene end by 7 bases; junction bases not matched to a gene: 2.

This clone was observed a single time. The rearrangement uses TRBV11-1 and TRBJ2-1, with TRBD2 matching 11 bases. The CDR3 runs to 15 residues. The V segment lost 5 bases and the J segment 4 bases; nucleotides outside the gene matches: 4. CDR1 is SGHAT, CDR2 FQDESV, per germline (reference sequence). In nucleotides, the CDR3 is TGTGCCAGCAGCCCTAGCGGGGGGAGTTACAATGAGCAGTTCTTC. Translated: CASSPSGGSYNEQFF. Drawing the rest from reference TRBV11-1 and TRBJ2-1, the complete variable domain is EAEVAQSPRYKITEKSQAVAFWCDPISGHATLYWYRQILGQGPELLVQFQDESVVDDSQLPKDRFSAERLKGVDSTLKIQPAELGDSAMYLCASSPSGGSYNEQFFGPGTRLTVL.

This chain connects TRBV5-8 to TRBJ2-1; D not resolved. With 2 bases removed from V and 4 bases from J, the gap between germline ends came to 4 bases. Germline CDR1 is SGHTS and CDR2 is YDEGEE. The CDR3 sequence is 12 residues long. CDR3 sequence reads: CASSFRYNEQFF. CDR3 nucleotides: TGTGCCAGCAGCTTCCGGTACAATGAGCAGTTCTTC.

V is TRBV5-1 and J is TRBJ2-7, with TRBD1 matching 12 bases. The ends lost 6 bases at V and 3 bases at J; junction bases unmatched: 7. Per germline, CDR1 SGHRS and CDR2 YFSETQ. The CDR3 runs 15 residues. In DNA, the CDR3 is TGCGCCAGCACCCCGGGGACAGGGGGCCTCTACGAGCAGTACTTC. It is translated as CASTPGTGGLYEQYF.

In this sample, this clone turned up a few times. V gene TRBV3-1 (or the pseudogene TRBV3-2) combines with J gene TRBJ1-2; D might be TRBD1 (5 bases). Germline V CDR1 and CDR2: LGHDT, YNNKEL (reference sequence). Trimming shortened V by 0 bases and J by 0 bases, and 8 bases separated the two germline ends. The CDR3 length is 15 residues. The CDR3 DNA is TGTGCCAGCAGCCAAGATCCGGGGGCTAACTATGGCTACACCTTC. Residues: CASSQDPGANYGYTF.

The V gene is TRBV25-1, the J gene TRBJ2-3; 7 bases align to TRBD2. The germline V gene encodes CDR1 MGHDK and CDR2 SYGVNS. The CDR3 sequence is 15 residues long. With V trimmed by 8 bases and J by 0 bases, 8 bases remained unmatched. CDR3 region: CASSKIAGSTDTQYF. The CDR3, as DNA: TGTGCCAGCTCCAAGATAGCGGGCAGCACAGATACGCAGTATTTT. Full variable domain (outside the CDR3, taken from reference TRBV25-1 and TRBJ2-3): EADIYQTPRYLVIGTGKKITLECSQTMGHDKMYWYQQDPGMELHLIHYSYGVNSTEKGDLSSESTVSRIRTEHFPLTLESARPSHTSQYLCASSKIAGSTDTQYFGPGTRLTVL.

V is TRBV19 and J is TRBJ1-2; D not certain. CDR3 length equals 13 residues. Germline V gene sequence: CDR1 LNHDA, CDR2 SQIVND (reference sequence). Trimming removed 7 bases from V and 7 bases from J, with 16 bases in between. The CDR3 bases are TGTGCCAGTACCACCCCCCAACACCGTGGCTACACCTTC. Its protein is CASTTPQHRGYTF.

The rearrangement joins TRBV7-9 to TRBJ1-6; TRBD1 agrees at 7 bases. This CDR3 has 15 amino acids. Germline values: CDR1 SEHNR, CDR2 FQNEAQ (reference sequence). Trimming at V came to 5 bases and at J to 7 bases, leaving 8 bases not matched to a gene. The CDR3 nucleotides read TGTGCCAGCAGCAAAGGGGGCAGGACGAATTCACCCCTCCACTTT. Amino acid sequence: CASSKGGRTNSPLHF. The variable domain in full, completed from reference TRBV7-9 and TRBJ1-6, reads DTGVSQNPRHKITKRGQNVTFRCDPISEHNRLYWYRQTLGQGPEFLTYFQNEAQLEKSRLLSDRFSAERPKGSFSTLEIQRTEQGDSAMYLCASSKGGRTNSPLHFGNGTRLTVT.

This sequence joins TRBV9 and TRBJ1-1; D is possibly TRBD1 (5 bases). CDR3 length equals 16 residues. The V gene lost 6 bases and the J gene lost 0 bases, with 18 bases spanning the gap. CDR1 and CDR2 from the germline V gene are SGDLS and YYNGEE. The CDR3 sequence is CASTVGQGPLNTEAFF. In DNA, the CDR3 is TGTGCCAGCACGGTTGGGCAGGGCCCCTTGAACACTGAAGCTTTCTTT.

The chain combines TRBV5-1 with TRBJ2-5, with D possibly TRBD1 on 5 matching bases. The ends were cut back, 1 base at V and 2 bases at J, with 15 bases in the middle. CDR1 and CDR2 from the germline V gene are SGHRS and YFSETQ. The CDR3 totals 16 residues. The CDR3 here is CASSLSLGQGQETQYF. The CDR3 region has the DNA TGCGCCAGCAGCTTGTCGCTTGGTCAGGGTCAAGAGACCCAGTACTTC.

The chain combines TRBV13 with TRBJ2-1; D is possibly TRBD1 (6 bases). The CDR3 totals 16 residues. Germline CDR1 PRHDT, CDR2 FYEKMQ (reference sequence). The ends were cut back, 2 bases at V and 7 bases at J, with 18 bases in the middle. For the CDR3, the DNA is TGTGCCAGCAGCTTACTCGGCAGGGGTAGGATGAATGAGCAGTTCTTC. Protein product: CASSLLGRGRMNEQFF.

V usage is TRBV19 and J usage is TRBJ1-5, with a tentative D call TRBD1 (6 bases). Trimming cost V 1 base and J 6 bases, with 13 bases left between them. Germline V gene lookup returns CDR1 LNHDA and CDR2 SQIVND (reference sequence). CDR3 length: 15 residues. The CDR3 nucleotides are TGTGCCAGTAGTATAGTGGGGGGGGGCGGTCAGCCCCAGCATTTT. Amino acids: CASSIVGGGGQPQHF.

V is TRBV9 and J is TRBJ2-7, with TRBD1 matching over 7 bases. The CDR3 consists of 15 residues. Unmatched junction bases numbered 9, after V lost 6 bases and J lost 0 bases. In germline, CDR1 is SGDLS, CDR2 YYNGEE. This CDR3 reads CASTPGGFSSYEQYF. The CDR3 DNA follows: TGTGCCAGCACCCCAGGGGGTTTCAGCTCCTACGAGCAGTACTTC.

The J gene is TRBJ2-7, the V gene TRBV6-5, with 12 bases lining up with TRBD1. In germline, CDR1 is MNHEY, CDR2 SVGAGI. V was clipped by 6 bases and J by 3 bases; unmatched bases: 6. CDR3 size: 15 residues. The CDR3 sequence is CASRPGTGGNYEQYF. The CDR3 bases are TGTGCCAGCAGGCCCGGGACAGGGGGCAACTACGAGCAGTACTTC.

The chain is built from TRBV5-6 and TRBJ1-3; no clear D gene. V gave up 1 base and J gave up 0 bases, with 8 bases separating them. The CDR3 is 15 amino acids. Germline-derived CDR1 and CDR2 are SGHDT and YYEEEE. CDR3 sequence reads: CASSLRTFSGNTIYF. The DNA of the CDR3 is TGTGCCAGCAGCTTGAGAACTTTCTCTGGAAACACCATATATTTT.

The DNA for the CDR3 is TGTGCCAGCAGCTTAGCCCCCAGGACAGGGGTCTACAATGAGCAGTTCTTC. It yields the protein CASSLAPRTGVYNEQFF. V is TRBV11-3 and J is TRBJ2-1; the match to TRBD1 covers 9 bases. CDR3 length: 17 amino acids. The V gene's germline CDR1 is SGHNT and CDR2 YENEEA. After removal of 1 base from V and 3 bases from J, the junction contained 7 bases not matched to a gene.

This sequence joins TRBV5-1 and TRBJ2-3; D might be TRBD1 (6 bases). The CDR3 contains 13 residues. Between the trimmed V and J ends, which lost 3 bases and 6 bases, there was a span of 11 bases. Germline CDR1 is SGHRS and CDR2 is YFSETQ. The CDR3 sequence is CASSSGQMDTQYF. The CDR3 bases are TGCGCCAGCAGCTCCGGACAGATGGATACGCAGTATTTT.

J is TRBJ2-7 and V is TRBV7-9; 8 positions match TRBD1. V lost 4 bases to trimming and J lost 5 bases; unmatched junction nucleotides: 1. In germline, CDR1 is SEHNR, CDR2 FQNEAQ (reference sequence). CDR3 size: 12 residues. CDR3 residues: CASSYRGDEQYF. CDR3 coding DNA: TGTGCCAGCAGCTACAGGGGGGACGAGCAGTACTTC.

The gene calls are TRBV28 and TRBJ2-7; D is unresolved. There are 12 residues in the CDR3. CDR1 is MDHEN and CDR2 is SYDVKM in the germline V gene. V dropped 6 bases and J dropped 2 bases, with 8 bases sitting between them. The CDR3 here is CASRRLTYEQYF. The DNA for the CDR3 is TGTGCCAGCAGGCGTTTAACCTACGAGCAGTACTTC.

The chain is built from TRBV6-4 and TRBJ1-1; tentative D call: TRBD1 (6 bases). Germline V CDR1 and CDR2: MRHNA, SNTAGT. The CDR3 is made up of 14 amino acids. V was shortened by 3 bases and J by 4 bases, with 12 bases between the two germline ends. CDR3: CASSEQGGITEAFF. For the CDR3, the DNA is TGTGCCAGCAGTGAACAGGGTGGGATCACTGAAGCTTTCTTT.